This TCR beta chain emerged from a study of identical twins. General study results and limits: Out-of-frame alpha sequences common to twins were enriched for low generation probability.

As concerns this clonotype: What it binds is not known.

The germline V and J ends were trimmed by 3 bases and 8 bases, with 11 bases remaining between them. This CDR3 comprises 12 residues. Looked up from germline, CDR1 is SQVTM and CDR2 is ANQGSEA. Template switching added a universal primer site; cDNA carried unique molecular identifiers. TCRdb reprocessed the 5' RACE reads via MiXCR and lists one record per CDR3 protein. The data hold approximately 680,000 distinct CDR3 sequences, with under 8.5% observed a single time. In addition, the sample was reused for a study of yellow fever vaccine responses in identical twins.

This sequence was found in a woman aged 18-30 years in good health. The gene calls are TRBV29-1 and TRBJ2-1; D might be TRBD1 or TRBD2, each matching 5 bases. The sample taken for sequencing was PBMCs. CDR3 region: CSVDGARYEQFF. CDR3 coding DNA: TGCAGCGTTGACGGGGCTCGATATGAGCAGTTCTTC.